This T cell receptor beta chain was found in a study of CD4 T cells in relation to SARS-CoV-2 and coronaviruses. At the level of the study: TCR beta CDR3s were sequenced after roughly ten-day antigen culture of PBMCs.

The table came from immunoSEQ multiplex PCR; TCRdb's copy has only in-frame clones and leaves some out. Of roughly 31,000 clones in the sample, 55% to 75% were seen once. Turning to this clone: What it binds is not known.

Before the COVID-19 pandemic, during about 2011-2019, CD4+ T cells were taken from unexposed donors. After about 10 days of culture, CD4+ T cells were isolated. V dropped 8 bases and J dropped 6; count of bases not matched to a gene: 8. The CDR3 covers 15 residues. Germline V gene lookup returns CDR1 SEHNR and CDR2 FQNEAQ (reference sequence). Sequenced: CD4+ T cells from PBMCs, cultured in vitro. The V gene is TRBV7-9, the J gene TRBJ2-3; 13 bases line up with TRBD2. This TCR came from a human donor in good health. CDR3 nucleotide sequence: TGTGCCAGCGCTACTAGCGGGGGGGCCGGGGATACGCAGTATTTT. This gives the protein CASATSGGAGDTQYF. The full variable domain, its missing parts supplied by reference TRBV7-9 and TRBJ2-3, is DTGVSQNPRHKITKRGQNVTFRCDPISEHNRLYWYRQTLGQGPEFLTYFQNEAQLEKSRLLSDRFSAERPKGSFSTLEIQRTEQGDSAMYLCASATSGGAGDTQYFGPGTRLTVL.